This TCR beta chain is drawn from a study of blood T cell repertoires in COVID-19. It was during active infection that Seattle patients were enrolled and then longitudinally followed. This clone has just a few counts. In the authors' methods: Amplification of reference gene primers was used by the study to estimate nucleated cell counts. The protocol was immunoSEQ multiplex PCR, while the TCRdb copy is restricted to in-frame clones and leaves out a portion. That table is the source of V, J and clone size, and D and trimming were worked out from the DNA. The data contain fewer than 200,000 clones, about 87% of them singletons. V gave up 1 base and J gave up 4 bases, with 13 bases separating them. The CDR3 sequence is 15 residues long. CDR1 and CDR2 from the germline V gene are LNHNV and YYDKDF (reference sequence).

The sample was peripheral blood. The chain employs TRBV15 and TRBJ1-2; no reliable D call. The clonotype was recovered from a woman between 65 and 79 years old with COVID-19, enrolled during active disease. CDR3 in DNA: TGTGCCACCAGCAGAGGAGGGTGGGCAGCCTATGGCTACACCTTC. It specifies CATSRGGWAAYGYTF.